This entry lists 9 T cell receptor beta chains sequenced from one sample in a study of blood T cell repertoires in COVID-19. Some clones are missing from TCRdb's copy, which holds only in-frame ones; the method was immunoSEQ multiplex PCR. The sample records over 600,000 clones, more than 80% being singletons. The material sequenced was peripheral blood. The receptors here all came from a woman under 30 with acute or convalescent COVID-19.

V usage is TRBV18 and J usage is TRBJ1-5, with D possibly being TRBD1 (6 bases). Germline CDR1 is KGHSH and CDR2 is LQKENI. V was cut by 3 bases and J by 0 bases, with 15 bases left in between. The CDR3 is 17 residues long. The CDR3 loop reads CASSPEMRTDSNQPQHF. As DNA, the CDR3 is TGTGCCAGCTCACCGGAGATGAGGACAGATAGCAATCAGCCCCAGCATTTT.

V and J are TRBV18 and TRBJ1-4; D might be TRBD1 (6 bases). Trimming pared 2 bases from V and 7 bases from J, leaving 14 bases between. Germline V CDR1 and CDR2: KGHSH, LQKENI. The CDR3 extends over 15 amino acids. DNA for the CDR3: TGTGCCAGCTCACCATTTGCGGGGGCCCCTGAAAAACTGTTTTTT. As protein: CASSPFAGAPEKLFF.

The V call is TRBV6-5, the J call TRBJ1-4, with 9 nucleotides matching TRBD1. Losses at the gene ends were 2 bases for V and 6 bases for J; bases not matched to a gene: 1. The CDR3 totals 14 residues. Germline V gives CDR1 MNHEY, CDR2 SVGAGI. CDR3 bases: TGTGCCAGCAGTTACGACAGGGGGGATGAAAAACTGTTTTTT. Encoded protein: CASSYDRGDEKLFF.

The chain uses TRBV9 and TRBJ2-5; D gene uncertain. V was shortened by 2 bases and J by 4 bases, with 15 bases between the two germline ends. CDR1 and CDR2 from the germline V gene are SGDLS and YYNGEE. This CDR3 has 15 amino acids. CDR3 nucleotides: TGTGCCAGCAGCGTTTGGCCTGAGACAAGAGAGACCCAGTACTTC. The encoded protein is CASSVWPETRETQYF.

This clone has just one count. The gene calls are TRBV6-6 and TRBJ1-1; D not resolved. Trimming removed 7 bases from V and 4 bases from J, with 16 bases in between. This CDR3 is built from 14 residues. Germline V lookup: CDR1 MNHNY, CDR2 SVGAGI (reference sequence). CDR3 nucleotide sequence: TGTGCCAGCATCTCCCCTGCGGGAGGCACTGAAGCTTTCTTT. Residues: CASISPAGGTEAFF.

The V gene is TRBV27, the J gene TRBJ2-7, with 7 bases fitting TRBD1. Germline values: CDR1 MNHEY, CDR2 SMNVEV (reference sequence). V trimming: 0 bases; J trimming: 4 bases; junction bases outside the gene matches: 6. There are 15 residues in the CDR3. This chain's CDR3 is CASSLSGQGVYEQYF. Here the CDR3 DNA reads TGTGCCAGCAGTTTATCGGGTCAGGGGGTATACGAGCAGTACTTC.

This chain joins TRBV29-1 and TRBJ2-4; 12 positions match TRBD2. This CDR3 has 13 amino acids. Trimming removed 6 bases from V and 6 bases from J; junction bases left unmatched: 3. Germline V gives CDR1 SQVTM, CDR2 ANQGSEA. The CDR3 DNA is TGCAGCGTCGGGGGACTAGCGGGAAACATTCAGTACTTC. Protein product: CSVGGLAGNIQYF.

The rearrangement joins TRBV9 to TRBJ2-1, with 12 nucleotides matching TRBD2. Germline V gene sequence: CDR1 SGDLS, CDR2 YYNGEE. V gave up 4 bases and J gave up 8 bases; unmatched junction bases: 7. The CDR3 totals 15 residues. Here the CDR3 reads CASSPTSGGSYEQFF. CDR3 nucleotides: TGTGCCAGCAGCCCAACTAGCGGGGGGAGCTATGAGCAGTTCTTC.

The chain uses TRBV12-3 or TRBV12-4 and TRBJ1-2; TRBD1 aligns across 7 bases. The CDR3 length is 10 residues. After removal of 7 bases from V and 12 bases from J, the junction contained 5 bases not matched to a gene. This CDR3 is CASKGARNTF. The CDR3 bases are TGTGCCAGCAAGGGGGCGAGGAACACCTTC.